The 29 T cell receptor beta chains reported below all come from one sample, sequenced in a study of early T cells in non-severe SARS-CoV-2 infection. TCRdb re-analysed the 5' RACE reads in MiXCR, keeping a single row per CDR3 protein. The data hold approximately 66,000 distinct CDR3 sequences, with around 14% observed a single time. The material sequenced was whole blood. These receptors were obtained from an adult who was a healthcare worker with PCR-confirmed SARS-CoV-2 infection or an uninfected control (not recorded which).

This clonotype appeared many times. This chain joins TRBV29-1 and TRBJ2-1; TRBD1 might be the D (5 bases). In germline, CDR1 is SQVTM, CDR2 ANQGSEA. Deletions cut 4 bases from V and 4 bases from J, with 11 bases between. The CDR3 covers 13 residues. CDR3 sequence reads: CSVGDSHYNEQFF. The CDR3 DNA reads TGCAGCGTTGGAGACAGCCATTACAATGAGCAGTTCTTC.

The genes are TRBV11-1 and TRBJ2-5, with TRBD2 matching over 9 bases. J was trimmed by 3 bases and V by 2 bases; bases with no gene match: 7. Germline CDR1 is SGHAT and CDR2 is FQDESV (reference sequence). The CDR3 runs 16 residues. This chain's CDR3 is CASSLKQGLAKETQYF. DNA of the CDR3: TGTGCCAGCAGCTTAAAGCAGGGACTAGCTAAAGAGACCCAGTACTTC.

V gene TRBV29-1 combines with J gene TRBJ1-1; D gene ambiguous. V was clipped by 6 bases and J by 2 bases, with 13 bases between them. CDR3 length equals 13 residues. In germline, CDR1 is SQVTM, CDR2 ANQGSEA. CDR3 in amino acids: CSVQVLLNTEAFF. The CDR3 bases are TGCAGCGTCCAGGTTTTACTCAACACTGAAGCTTTCTTT.

This chain joins TRBV20-1 and TRBJ2-1; D gene unclear. The germline V gene has CDR1 DFQATT and CDR2 SNEGSKA (reference sequence). This CDR3 has 15 amino acids. V was cut by 3 bases and J by 4 bases, with 16 bases left in between. In nucleotides, the CDR3 is TGCAGTGCTAGTGACTCCGATAGCAGTTACAATGAGCAGTTCTTC. This translates into CSASDSDSSYNEQFF.

This chain connects TRBV4-1 to TRBJ2-3; a weak D match, TRBD2 (5 bases). This CDR3 comprises 15 residues. CDR1 and CDR2 from the germline V gene are MGHRA and YSYEKL. Trimming took off 2 bases at V and 0 bases at J, with 9 bases between the two ends. The CDR3 sequence: CASSQTAVSTDTQYF. The DNA of the CDR3 is TGCGCCAGCAGCCAAACAGCGGTAAGCACAGATACGCAGTATTTT.

The gene calls are TRBV19 and TRBJ2-3, with D possibly being TRBD1 or TRBD2 (6 bases each). The CDR3 contains 16 residues. Trimming took off 6 bases at V and 4 bases at J, with 20 bases between the two ends. The germline V gene has CDR1 LNHDA and CDR2 SQIVND (reference sequence). CDR3 coding DNA: TGTGCCAGTAGACTGGTGCACGGGGGCACGGCAGATACGCAGTATTTT. This sequence encodes CASRLVHGGTADTQYF.

This clonotype was recorded at least ten times. CDR3: CASSRGLAGTDTQYF. The DNA of the CDR3 is TGTGCCAGCTCCCGAGGACTAGCGGGGACAGATACGCAGTATTTT. The V and J genes are TRBV18 and TRBJ2-3, with 12 bases aligning to TRBD2. This CDR3 contains 15 residues. CDR1 is KGHSH, CDR2 LQKENI, per germline. With V trimmed by 6 bases and J by 3 bases, 4 bases remained unmatched.

The V and J genes are TRBV5-5 and TRBJ1-4, with 8 bases identical to TRBD1. V gave up 3 bases and J gave up 0 bases; unmatched junction bases: 4. The CDR3 sequence is 16 residues long. Germline V gives CDR1 SGHKS, CDR2 YYEKEE (reference sequence). CDR3 protein: CASSSGQGATNEKLFF. For the CDR3, the DNA is TGTGCCAGCAGCTCCGGACAGGGAGCAACTAATGAAAAACTGTTTTTT.

In its sample, this clonotype was seen many times. The rearrangement links TRBV5-1 to TRBJ2-1; D gene uncertain. CDR1 and CDR2 from the germline V gene are SGHRS and YFSETQ. The CDR3 loop spans 13 amino acids. Trimming pared 7 bases from V and 0 bases from J, leaving 8 bases between. The CDR3 protein is CASGWSSYNEQFF. The CDR3 DNA follows: TGCGCCAGCGGCTGGAGCTCCTACAATGAGCAGTTCTTC.

This clonotype was observed many times. The rearrangement uses TRBV19 and TRBJ2-1; the match to TRBD2 covers 7 bases. The CDR3 length is 15 residues. Per germline, CDR1 LNHDA and CDR2 SQIVND (reference sequence). J was trimmed by 6 bases and V by 3 bases; bases with no gene match: 8. In DNA, the CDR3 is TGTGCCAGTAGTATTTGGGACGGGGAGGGCAATGAGCAGTTCTTC. Translation: CASSIWDGEGNEQFF. The variable domain in full, with the rest retrieved from reference TRBV19 and TRBJ2-1, is DGGITQSPKYLFRKEGQNVTLSCEQNLNHDAMYWYRQDPGQGLRLIYYSQIVNDFQKGDIAEGYSVSREKKESFPLTVTSAQKNPTAFYLCASSIWDGEGNEQFFGPGTRLTVL.

This chain links TRBV12-3 or TRBV12-4 with TRBJ2-7; D remains unclear. The CDR3 is 11 residues long. The CDR3 DNA reads TGTGCCAGCAGTGGACCGGGCCCAGTTTCGGTC. Encoded protein: CASSGPGPVSV.

This clonotype has ten or more counts. For the CDR3, the DNA is TGTGCCAGCACTCTCGCTTTCGGGCCGACGGGTCGACCCCTCCACTTT. Its translation: CASTLAFGPTGRPLHF. The rearrangement joins TRBV2 to TRBJ1-6; D unclear. Germline values: CDR1 SNHLY, CDR2 FYNNEI. The CDR3 sequence is 16 residues long. V lost 7 bases to trimming and J lost 12 bases, with 25 bases between them. Together with reference TRBV2 and TRBJ1-6, the CDR3 gives the full variable domain: EPEVTQTPSHQVTQMGQEVILRCVPISNHLYFYWYRQILGQKVEFLVSFYNNEISEKSEIFDDQFSVERPDGSNFTLKIRSTKLEDSAMYFCASTLAFGPTGRPLHFGNGTRLTVT.

The chain recombines TRBV5-1 with TRBJ1-2; 7 nucleotides agree with TRBD1. The V and J ends lost 2 bases and 1 base, in that order; junction bases with no gene match: 11. Germline loops: CDR1 SGHRS, CDR2 YFSETQ. CDR3 length: 17 residues. CDR3 in DNA: TGCGCCAGCAGCTTCAACAGGGGTGTCGAATTTAACTATGGCTACACCTTC. Protein product: CASSFNRGVEFNYGYTF.

Ten or more counts support this clonotype. This chain links TRBV11-2 with TRBJ2-5, with D possibly TRBD1 on 6 matching bases. Germline CDR1 is SGHAT and CDR2 is FQNNGV. V lost 3 bases and J lost 7, with 18 bases in between. This CDR3 is 15 amino acids long. The CDR3 reads CASSLLQGAVRTQYF. The DNA for the CDR3 is TGTGCCAGCAGCTTGTTACAGGGTGCAGTGAGGACCCAGTACTTC.

This clonotype was found many times. V is TRBV6-6 and J is TRBJ2-7, with 7 bases lining up with TRBD2. Germline V gives CDR1 MNHNY, CDR2 SVGAGI (reference sequence). This CDR3 spans 14 amino acids. V lost 2 bases to trimming and J lost 1 base; unmatched junction nucleotides: 2. The CDR3 DNA is TGTGCCAGCAGTTACGGGGGGGTTTCCTACGAGCAGTACTTC. Residues: CASSYGGVSYEQYF.

This clonotype was counted at least ten times. The chain uses TRBV19 and TRBJ2-1; 7 positions agree with TRBD1. The CDR3 spans 16 residues. V shed 4 bases and J 0 bases; nucleotides not matched to a gene: 6. Germline values: CDR1 LNHDA, CDR2 SQIVND (reference sequence). The CDR3 sequence is CASSKQGISSYNEQFF. CDR3 bases: TGTGCCAGTAGTAAACAGGGGATAAGCTCCTACAATGAGCAGTTCTTC.

The rearrangement uses TRBV20-1 and TRBJ2-7; 7 nucleotides match TRBD1. In germline, CDR1 is DFQATT, CDR2 SNEGSKA (reference sequence). The junction had 13 bases not matched to a gene; V was cut back by 5 bases and J by 9 bases. The CDR3 runs 13 residues. In DNA, the CDR3 is TGCAGTGCTTGGAACAGGGGTACCGACGGGCAGTACTTC. It translates to CSAWNRGTDGQYF.

V and J are TRBV12-3 or TRBV12-4 and TRBJ1-1; D gene unclear. There are 12 residues in the CDR3. The V and J ends lost 5 bases and 11 bases respectively, with 15 bases between them. The CDR3 coding sequence is TGTGCCAGCAGTGTCGGAGGGAACGGGGCTTTCTTT. Encoded protein: CASSVGGNGAFF.

In its sample, this clonotype was seen many times. The chain carries TRBV27 and TRBJ1-5, with D possibly matching TRBD1 (5 bases). The CDR3 totals 15 residues. Germline assignment: CDR1 MNHEY and CDR2 SMNVEV (reference sequence). V lost 5 bases and J lost 1, with 12 bases in between. The CDR3 region has the DNA TGTGCCAGCAGTCCTCAGGGATTGAGCAATCAGCCCCAGCATTTT. The encoded protein is CASSPQGLSNQPQHF.

CDR3 sequence: CASSPLGGGEQYF. DNA of the CDR3: TGTGCCAGCAGTCCCCTCGGGGGCGGGGAGCAGTACTTC. The V call is TRBV12-3 or TRBV12-4, the J call TRBJ2-7; D possibly matches TRBD1 or TRBD2 (6 bases each). There are 13 residues in the CDR3. Trimming cost V 5 bases and J 7 bases, with 15 bases left between them.

This clonotype came up many times. The chain has TRBV5-1 and TRBJ2-1; a weak D match, TRBD2 (6 bases). CDR3 length: 14 residues. Germline V CDR1 and CDR2: SGHRS, YFSETQ. Trimming stripped 6 bases from V and 7 bases from J, with 17 bases between. The CDR3 loop is CASNPGGQSNEQFF. For the CDR3, the DNA is TGCGCCAGCAACCCCGGGGGTCAATCGAATGAGCAGTTCTTC. The entire variable domain, with the rest obtained from reference TRBV5-1 and TRBJ2-1, is as follows: KAGVTQTPRYLIKTRGQQVTLSCSPISGHRSVSWYQQTPGQGLQFLFEYFSETQRNKGNFPGRFSGRQFSNSRSEMNVSTLELGDSALYLCASNPGGQSNEQFFGPGTRLTVL.

CDR3 amino acids: CASSFGGSYEQYF. CDR3 in DNA: TGCGCCAGCAGCTTCGGGGGCAGCTACGAGCAGTACTTC. V usage is TRBV5-1 and J usage is TRBJ2-7; the D call may be TRBD1 or TRBD2 (6 bases each). CDR3 length equals 13 residues. Germline CDR1 reads SGHRS; CDR2 reads YFSETQ. V was clipped by 2 bases and J by 3 bases, with 9 bases between them.

V gene TRBV7-2 combines with J gene TRBJ2-2, with D possibly TRBD2 on 5 matching bases. Germline CDR1 reads SGHTA; CDR2 reads FQGNSA. This CDR3 is 16 amino acids long. Trimming removed 1 base from V and 1 base from J, with 10 bases in between. CDR3 loop: CASSLVAGQNTGELFF. The DNA for the CDR3 is TGTGCCAGCAGCTTAGTTGCGGGCCAGAACACCGGGGAGCTGTTTTTT.

This clonotype was recorded at least ten times. This rearrangement joins TRBV6-6 to TRBJ1-3; the match to TRBD1 covers 8 bases. The CDR3 runs to 14 residues. V gave up 4 bases and J gave up 1 base; unmatched junction bases: 0. Germline loops: CDR1 MNHNY, CDR2 SVGAGI (reference sequence). The CDR3 here is CASSWTGSGNTIYF. CDR3 DNA sequence: TGTGCCAGCAGTTGGACAGGGTCTGGAAACACCATATATTTT.

This clonotype occurred many times. V and J are TRBV6-2 or TRBV6-3 and TRBJ1-5; 11 bases are shared with TRBD1. CDR1 is MNHEY, CDR2 SVGEGT, per germline. V trimming: 10 bases; J trimming: 6 bases; junction bases outside the gene matches: 5. This CDR3 has 13 amino acids. In nucleotides, the CDR3 is TGTGCCATAAGGGGGACAGGGGGTCAGCCCCAGCATTTT. Its protein is CAIRGTGGQPQHF.

A few counts support this clonotype. The chain recombines TRBV11-2 with TRBJ2-3; weak D call: TRBD2 (6 bases). Germline V gene data show CDR1 as SGHAT and CDR2 as FQNNGV. The CDR3 extends over 17 amino acids. The ends were cut back, 3 bases at V and 2 bases at J, with 18 bases in the middle. In DNA form, the CDR3 reads TGTGCCAGCAGCTTGTCCTACCGGGGACTTCTCACAGATACGCAGTATTTT. This sequence encodes CASSLSYRGLLTDTQYF.

J is TRBJ2-7 and V is TRBV5-1, with D tentatively TRBD1 or TRBD2 (5 bases each). V lost 2 bases and J lost 5, with 8 bases in between. The CDR3 runs 12 residues. Germline lookup yields CDR1 SGHRS and CDR2 YFSETQ. CDR3 sequence: CASSFTGHEQYF. In DNA, the CDR3 is TGCGCCAGCAGCTTTACGGGGCACGAGCAGTACTTC. Drawing the rest from reference TRBV5-1 and TRBJ2-7, the complete variable domain is KAGVTQTPRYLIKTRGQQVTLSCSPISGHRSVSWYQQTPGQGLQFLFEYFSETQRNKGNFPGRFSGRQFSNSRSEMNVSTLELGDSALYLCASSFTGHEQYFGPGTRLTVT.

There are many counts of this clonotype. The chain recombines TRBV7-9 with TRBJ2-1; 9 nucleotides agree with TRBD1. The CDR3 runs to 15 residues. The junction had 10 bases not matched to a gene; V was cut back by 4 bases and J by 9 bases. Germline lookup yields CDR1 SEHNR and CDR2 FQNEAQ (reference sequence). The DNA of the CDR3 is TGTGCCAGCAGCTCAAAGTGGGACAGGGCCCGTGAGCAGTTCTTC. Its translation: CASSSKWDRAREQFF. Full variable domain (outside the CDR3, taken from reference TRBV7-9 and TRBJ2-1): DTGVSQNPRHKITKRGQNVTFRCDPISEHNRLYWYRQTLGQGPEFLTYFQNEAQLEKSRLLSDRFSAERPKGSFSTLEIQRTEQGDSAMYLCASSSKWDRAREQFFGPGTRLTVL.

This clonotype was recorded at least ten times. The CDR3 sequence: CASSEEIDQPQHF. CDR3 coding DNA: TGTGCCAGCAGTGAAGAAATAGATCAGCCCCAGCATTTT. The V call is TRBV6-1, the J call TRBJ1-5; D gene unclear. V lost 1 base, J lost 5 bases, and 6 bases lay in between. CDR3 length: 13 residues. In germline, CDR1 is MNHNS, CDR2 SASEGT.